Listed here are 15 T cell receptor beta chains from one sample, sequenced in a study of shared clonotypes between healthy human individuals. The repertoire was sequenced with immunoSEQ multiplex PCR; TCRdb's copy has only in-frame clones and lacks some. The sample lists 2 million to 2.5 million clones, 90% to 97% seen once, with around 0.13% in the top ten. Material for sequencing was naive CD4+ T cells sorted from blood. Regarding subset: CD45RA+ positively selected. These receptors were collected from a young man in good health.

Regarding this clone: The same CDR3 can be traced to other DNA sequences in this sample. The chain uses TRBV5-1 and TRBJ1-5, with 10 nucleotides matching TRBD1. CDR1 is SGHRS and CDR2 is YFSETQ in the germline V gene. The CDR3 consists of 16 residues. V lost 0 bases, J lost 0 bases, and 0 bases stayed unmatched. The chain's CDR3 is CASSLGDRGSNQPQHF. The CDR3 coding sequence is TGCGCCAGCAGCTTGGGGGACAGGGGTAGCAATCAGCCCCAGCATTTT.

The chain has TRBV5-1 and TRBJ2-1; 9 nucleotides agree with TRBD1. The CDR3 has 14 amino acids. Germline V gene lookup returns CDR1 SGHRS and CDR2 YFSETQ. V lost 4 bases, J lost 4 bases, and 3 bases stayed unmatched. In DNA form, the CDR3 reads TGCGCCAGCAGCCCACAGGGGGCATACAATGAGCAGTTCTTC. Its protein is CASSPQGAYNEQFF.

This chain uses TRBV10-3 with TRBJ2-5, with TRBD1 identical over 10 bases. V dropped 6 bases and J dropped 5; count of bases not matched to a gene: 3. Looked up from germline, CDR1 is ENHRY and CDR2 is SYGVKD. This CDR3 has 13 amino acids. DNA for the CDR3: TGTGCCATCAGCCGGGACAGGGGTGAGACCCAGTACTTC. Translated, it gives CAISRDRGETQYF.

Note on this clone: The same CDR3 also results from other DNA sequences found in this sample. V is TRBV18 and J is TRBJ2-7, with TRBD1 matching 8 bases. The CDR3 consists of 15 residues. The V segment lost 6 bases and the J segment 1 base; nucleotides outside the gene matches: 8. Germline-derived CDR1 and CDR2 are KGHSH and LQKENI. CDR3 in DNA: TGTGCCAGCTCGCTCGGACAGGGCCTGTCCTACGAGCAGTACTTC. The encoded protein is CASSLGQGLSYEQYF.

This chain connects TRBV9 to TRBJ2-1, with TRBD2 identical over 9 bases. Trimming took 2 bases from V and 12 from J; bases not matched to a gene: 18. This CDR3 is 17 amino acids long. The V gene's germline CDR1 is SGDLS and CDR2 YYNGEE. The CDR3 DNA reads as TGTGCCAGCAGCGTTGATCACCTAGCGGGGTCTACATTCGGGCAGTTCTTC. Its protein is CASSVDHLAGSTFGQFF.

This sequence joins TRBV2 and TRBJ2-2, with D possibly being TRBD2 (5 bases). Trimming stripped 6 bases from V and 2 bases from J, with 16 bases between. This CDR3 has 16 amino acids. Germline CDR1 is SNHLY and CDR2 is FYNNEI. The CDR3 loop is CASRMGSVYNTGELFF. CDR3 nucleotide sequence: TGTGCCAGCAGAATGGGGAGTGTCTATAACACCGGGGAGCTGTTTTTT. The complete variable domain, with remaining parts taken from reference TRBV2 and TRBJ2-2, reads EPEVTQTPSHQVTQMGQEVILRCVPISNHLYFYWYRQILGQKVEFLVSFYNNEISEKSEIFDDQFSVERPDGSNFTLKIRSTKLEDSAMYFCASRMGSVYNTGELFFGEGSRLTVL.

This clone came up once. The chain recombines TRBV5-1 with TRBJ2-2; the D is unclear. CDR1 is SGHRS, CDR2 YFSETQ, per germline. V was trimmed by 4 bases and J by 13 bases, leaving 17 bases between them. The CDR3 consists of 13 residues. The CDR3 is CASSPTMGLGLFF. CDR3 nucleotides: TGCGCCAGCAGCCCCACGATGGGCTTAGGGCTGTTTTTT.

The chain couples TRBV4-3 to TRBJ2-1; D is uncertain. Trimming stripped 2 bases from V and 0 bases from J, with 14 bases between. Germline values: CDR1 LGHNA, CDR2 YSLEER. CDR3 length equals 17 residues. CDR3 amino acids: CASSQFYTPGSYNEQFF. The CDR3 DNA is TGCGCCAGCAGCCAATTCTATACTCCGGGCTCCTACAATGAGCAGTTCTTC.

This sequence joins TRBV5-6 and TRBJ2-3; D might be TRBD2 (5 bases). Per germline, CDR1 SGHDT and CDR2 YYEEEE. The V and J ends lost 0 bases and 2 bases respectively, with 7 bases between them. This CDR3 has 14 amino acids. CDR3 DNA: TGTGCCAGCAGCTTGGAAGCGGTCACAGATACGCAGTATTTT. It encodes CASSLEAVTDTQYF.

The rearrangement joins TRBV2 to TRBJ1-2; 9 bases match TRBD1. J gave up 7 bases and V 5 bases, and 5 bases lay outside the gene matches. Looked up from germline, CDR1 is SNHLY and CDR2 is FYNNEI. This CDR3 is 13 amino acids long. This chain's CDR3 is CASSTGTGFGYTF. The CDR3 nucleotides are TGTGCCAGCAGTACCGGGACAGGGTTTGGCTACACCTTC. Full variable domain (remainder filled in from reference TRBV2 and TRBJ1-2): EPEVTQTPSHQVTQMGQEVILRCVPISNHLYFYWYRQILGQKVEFLVSFYNNEISEKSEIFDDQFSVERPDGSNFTLKIRSTKLEDSAMYFCASSTGTGFGYTFGSGTRLTVV.

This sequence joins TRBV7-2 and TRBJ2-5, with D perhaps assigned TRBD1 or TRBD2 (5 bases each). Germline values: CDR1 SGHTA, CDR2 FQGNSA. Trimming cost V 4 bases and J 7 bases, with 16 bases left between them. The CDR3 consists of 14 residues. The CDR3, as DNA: TGTGCCAGCAGCTCTGTGGGGGAACGGGTGACCCAGTACTTC. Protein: CASSSVGERVTQYF.

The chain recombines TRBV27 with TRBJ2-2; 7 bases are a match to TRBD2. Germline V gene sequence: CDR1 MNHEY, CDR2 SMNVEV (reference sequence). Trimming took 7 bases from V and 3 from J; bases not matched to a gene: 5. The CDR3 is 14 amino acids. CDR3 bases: TGTGCCAGCACTTCTAGCGGCTACACCGGGGAGCTGTTTTTT. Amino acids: CASTSSGYTGELFF.

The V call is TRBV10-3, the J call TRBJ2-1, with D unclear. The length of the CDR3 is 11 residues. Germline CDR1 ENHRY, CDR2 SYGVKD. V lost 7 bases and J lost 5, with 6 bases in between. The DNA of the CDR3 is TGTGCCATCACCAGTGACAATGAGCAGTTCTTC. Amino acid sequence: CAITSDNEQFF.

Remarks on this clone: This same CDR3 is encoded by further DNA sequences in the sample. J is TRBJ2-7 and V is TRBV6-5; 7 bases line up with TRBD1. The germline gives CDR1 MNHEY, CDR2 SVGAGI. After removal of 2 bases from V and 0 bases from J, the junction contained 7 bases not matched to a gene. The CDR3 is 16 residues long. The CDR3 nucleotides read TGTGCCAGCAGTTACCTGCCGGGACAGAGCTCCTACGAGCAGTACTTC. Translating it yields CASSYLPGQSSYEQYF.

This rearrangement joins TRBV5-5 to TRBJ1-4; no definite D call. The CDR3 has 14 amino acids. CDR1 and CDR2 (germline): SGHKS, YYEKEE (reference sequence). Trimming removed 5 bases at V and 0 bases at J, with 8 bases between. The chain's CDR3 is CASRPDPTNEKLFF. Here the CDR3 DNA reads TGTGCCAGCAGGCCTGATCCAACTAATGAAAAACTGTTTTTT.